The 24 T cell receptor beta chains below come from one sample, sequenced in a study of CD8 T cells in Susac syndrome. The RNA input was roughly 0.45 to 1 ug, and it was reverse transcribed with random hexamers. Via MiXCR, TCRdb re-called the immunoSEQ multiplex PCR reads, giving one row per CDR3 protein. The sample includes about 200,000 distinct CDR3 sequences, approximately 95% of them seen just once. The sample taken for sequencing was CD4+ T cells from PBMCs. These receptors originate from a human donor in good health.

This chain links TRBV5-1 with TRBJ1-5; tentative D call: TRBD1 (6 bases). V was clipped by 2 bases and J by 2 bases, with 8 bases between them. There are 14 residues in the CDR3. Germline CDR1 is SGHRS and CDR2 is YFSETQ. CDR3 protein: CASSLTGRNQPQHF. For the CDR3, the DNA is TGCGCCAGCAGCTTAACAGGGCGCAATCAGCCCCAGCATTTT.

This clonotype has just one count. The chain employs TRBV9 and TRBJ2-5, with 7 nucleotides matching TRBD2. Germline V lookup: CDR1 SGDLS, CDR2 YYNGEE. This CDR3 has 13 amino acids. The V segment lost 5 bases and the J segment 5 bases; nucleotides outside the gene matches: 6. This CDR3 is CASRGGVSETQYF. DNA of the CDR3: TGTGCCAGCAGGGGAGGGGTGTCGGAGACCCAGTACTTC.

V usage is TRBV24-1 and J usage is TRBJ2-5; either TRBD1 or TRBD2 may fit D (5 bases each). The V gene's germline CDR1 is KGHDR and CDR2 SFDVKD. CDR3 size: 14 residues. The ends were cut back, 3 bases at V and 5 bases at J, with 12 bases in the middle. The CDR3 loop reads CATSDTQGDETQYF. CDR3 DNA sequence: TGTGCCACCAGTGATACTCAGGGAGATGAGACCCAGTACTTC.

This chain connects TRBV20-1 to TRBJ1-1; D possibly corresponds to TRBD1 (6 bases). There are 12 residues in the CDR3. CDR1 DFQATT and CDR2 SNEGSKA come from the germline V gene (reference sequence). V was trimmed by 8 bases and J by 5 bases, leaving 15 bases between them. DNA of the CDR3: TGCAGTACGCCCATACAGGGAACTGAAGCTTTCTTT. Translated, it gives CSTPIQGTEAFF.

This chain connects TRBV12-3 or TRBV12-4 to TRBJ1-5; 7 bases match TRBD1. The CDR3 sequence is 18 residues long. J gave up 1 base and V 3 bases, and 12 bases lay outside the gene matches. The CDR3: CASSLGRGGKWSNQPQHF. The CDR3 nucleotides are TGTGCCAGCAGTTTGGGCAGGGGGGGGAAATGGAGCAATCAGCCCCAGCATTTT.

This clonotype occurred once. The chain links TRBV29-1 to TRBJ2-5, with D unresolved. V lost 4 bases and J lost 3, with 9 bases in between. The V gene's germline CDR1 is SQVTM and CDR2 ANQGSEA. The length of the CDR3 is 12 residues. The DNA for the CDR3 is TGCAGCGTTGGTCAAACAAAAGAGACCCAGTACTTC. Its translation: CSVGQTKETQYF.

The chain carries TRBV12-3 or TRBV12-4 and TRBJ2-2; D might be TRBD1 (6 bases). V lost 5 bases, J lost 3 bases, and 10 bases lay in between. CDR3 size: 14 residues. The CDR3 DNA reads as TGTGCCAGCAGTCAGGACAGATACACCGGGGAGCTGTTTTTT. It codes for CASSQDRYTGELFF.

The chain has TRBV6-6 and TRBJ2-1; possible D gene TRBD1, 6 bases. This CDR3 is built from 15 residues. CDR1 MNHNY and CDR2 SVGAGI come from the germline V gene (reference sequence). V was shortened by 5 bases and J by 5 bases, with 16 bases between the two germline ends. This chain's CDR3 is CASSHEWGQNNEQFF. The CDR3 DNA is TGTGCCAGCAGTCACGAGTGGGGACAAAACAATGAGCAGTTCTTC.

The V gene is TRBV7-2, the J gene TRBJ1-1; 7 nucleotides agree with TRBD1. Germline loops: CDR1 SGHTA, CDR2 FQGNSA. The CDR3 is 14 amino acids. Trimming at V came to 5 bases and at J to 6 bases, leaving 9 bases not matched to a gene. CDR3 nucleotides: TGTGCCAGCAGCCGAACAGGGGAGGAGTCTGAAGCTTTCTTT. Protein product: CASSRTGEESEAFF.

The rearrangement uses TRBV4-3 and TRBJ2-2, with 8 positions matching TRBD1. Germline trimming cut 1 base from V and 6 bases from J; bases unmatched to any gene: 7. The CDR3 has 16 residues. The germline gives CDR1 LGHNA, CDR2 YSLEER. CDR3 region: CASSQASQGVAGELFF. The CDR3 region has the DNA TGCGCCAGCAGCCAAGCGTCACAGGGGGTCGCCGGGGAGCTGTTTTTT.

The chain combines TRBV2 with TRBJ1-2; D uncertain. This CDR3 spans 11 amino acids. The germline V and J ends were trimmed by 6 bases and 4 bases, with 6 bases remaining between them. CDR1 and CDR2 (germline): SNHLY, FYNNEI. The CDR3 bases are TGTGCCAGCAGCCCAATCTATGGCTACACCTTC. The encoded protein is CASSPIYGYTF.

The CDR3 bases are TGTGCCAGTAGCCTCGGGGCCGGTTATCAGCCCCAGCATTTT. Translating gives CASSLGAGYQPQHF. The chain employs TRBV19 and TRBJ1-5, with a possible D match to TRBD1 (5 bases). The CDR3 sequence is 14 residues long. Germline V gene data show CDR1 as LNHDA and CDR2 as SQIVND (reference sequence). V was pared by 6 bases and J by 5 bases, with 14 bases between.

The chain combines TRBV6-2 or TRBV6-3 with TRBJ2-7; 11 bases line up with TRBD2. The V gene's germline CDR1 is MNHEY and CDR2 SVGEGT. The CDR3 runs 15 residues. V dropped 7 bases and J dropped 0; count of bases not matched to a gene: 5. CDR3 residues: CASNAGTSGSYEQYF. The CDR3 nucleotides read TGTGCCAGCAACGCCGGGACTAGCGGCTCCTACGAGCAGTACTTC.

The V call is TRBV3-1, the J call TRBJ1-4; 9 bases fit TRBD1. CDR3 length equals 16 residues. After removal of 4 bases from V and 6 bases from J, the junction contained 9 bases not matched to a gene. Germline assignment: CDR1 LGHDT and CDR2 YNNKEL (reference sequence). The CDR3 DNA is TGTGCCAGCAGCCCTGGGACAGGGTGGGAGGATGAAAAACTGTTTTTT. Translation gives CASSPGTGWEDEKLFF. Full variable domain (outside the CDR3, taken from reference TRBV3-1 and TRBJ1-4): DTAVSQTPKYLVTQMGNDKSIKCEQNLGHDTMYWYKQDSKKFLKIMFSYNNKELIINETVPNRFSPKSPDKAHLNLHINSLELGDSAVYFCASSPGTGWEDEKLFFGSGTQLSVL.

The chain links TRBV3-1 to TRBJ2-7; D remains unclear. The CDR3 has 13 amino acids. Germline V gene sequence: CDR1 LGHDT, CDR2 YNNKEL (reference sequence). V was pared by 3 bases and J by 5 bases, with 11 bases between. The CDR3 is CASSQLSGHEQYF. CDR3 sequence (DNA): TGTGCCAGCAGCCAGCTCTCGGGCCACGAGCAGTACTTC.

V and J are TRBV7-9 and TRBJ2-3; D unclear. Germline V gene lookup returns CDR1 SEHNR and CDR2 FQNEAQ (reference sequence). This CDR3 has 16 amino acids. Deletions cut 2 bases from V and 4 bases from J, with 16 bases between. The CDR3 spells CASSLSASVSADTQYF. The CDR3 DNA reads TGTGCCAGCAGCTTATCCGCCTCCGTCTCAGCAGATACGCAGTATTTT.

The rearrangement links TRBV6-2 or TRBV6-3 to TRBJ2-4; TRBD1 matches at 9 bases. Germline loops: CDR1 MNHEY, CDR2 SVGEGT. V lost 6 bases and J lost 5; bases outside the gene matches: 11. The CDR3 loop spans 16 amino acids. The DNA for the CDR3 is TGTGCCAGCAGCCTCCCCGACAGGGGGGACGAAAACATTCAGTACTTC. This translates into CASSLPDRGDENIQYF.

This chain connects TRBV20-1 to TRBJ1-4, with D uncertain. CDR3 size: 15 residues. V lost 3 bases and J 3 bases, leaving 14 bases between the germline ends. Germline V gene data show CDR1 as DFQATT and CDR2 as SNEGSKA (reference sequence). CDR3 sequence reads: CSASEGSSANEKLFF. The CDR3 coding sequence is TGCAGTGCTAGCGAGGGATCGAGTGCTAATGAAAAACTGTTTTTT.

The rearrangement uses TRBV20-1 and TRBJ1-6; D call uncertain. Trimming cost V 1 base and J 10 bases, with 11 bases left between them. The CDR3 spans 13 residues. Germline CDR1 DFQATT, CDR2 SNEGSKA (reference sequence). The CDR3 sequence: CSARGQVNSPLHF. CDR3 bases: TGCAGTGCTAGAGGGCAGGTGAACTCACCCCTCCACTTT.

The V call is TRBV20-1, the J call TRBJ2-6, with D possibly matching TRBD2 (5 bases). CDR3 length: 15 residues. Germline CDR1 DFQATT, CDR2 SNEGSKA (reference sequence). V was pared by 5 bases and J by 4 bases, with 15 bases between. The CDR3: CSAGRTGSGANVLTF. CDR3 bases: TGCAGTGCTGGTCGCACGGGATCGGGGGCCAACGTCCTGACTTTC.

CDR3 residues: CASSQPTGTGLGTDTQYF. DNA for the CDR3: TGCGCCAGCAGCCAGCCCACCGGGACAGGGTTAGGCACAGATACGCAGTATTTT. The gene calls are TRBV4-1 and TRBJ2-3, with 9 bases matching TRBD1. CDR3 size: 18 residues. Trimming at V came to 3 bases and at J to 1 base, leaving 11 bases not matched to a gene. The germline CDR1 and CDR2 sequences are MGHRA and YSYEKL.

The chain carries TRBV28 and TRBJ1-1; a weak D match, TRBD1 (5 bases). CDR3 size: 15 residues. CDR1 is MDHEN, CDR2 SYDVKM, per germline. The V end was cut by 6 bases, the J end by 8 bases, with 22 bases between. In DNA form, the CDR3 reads TGTGCCAGCAGACTAAAGGGATCACGCCGGGGCGAAGCTTTCTTT. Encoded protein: CASRLKGSRRGEAFF.

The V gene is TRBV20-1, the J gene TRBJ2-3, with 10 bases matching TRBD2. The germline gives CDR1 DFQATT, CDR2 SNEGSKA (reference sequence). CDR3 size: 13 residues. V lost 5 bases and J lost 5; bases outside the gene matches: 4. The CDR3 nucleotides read TGCAGTGCTTCACTAGCGGGAAGAGATACGCAGTATTTT. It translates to CSASLAGRDTQYF.

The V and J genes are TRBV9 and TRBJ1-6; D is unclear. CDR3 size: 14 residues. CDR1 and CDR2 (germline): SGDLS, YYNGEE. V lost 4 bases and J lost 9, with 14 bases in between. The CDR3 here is CASSREASRSPLHF. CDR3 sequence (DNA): TGTGCCAGCAGCCGCGAGGCCAGTCGTTCACCCCTCCACTTT.